This T cell receptor beta chain is drawn from a study of cytomegalovirus exposure and HLA in healthy donors. The PCR ran on 60 Vbeta and 13 Jbeta primers. Some clones are missing from TCRdb's copy, which holds only in-frame ones; the method was immunoSEQ multiplex PCR. The table includes around 160,000 clones, 75% to 90% detected once. Germline V gene data show CDR1 as MDHEN and CDR2 as SYDVKM. This CDR3 region has 12 residues. Sequencing used PBMCs. This clonotype was obtained from a young woman in good health and CMV-seronegative. The chain has TRBV28 and TRBJ2-5; 8 bases are shared with TRBD2. With the DNA end fitting TRBJ2-7 better, the J assignment may be wrong. CDR3 nucleotide sequence: TGTGCCAGCAGCCAGCGGGGGACCGAGCAGTACTTC. It specifies CASSQRGTEQYF.